This TCR beta chain was sequenced during a study of CD8 T cells in Susac syndrome. Trimming stripped 5 bases from V and 10 bases from J, with 11 bases between. The CDR3 sequence is 11 residues long. Germline CDR1 and CDR2: MGHDK and SYGVNS. It was with random hexamers that roughly 0.45 to 1 ug RNA was reverse transcribed. Coverage of TCR beta CDR3 amplification by immunoSEQ multiplex PCR extended to 54 Vbeta and 13 Jbeta. TCRdb re-derived calls from the immunoSEQ multiplex PCR reads in MiXCR, one entry per CDR3 protein. The sample includes some 400,000 distinct CDR3 sequences, around 85% of them seen just once.

The clonotype originates from a human donor with multiple sclerosis. Sequenced material: CD8+ T cells from PBMCs. The chain links TRBV25-1 to TRBJ1-2; D not resolved. The CDR3 loop is CASSIGLDYTF. The CDR3 DNA is TGTGCCAGCAGTATCGGACTCGACTACACCTTC.